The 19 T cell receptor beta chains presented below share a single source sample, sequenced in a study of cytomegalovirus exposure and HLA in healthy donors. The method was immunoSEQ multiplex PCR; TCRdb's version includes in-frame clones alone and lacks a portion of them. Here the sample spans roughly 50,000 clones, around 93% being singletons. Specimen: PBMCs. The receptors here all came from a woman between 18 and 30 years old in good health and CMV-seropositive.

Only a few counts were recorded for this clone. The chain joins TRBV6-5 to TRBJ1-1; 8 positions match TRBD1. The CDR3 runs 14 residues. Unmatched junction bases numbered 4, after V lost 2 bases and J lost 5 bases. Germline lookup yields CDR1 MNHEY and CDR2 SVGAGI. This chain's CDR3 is CASSYQGAQTEAFF. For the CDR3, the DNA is TGTGCCAGCAGTTACCAGGGGGCGCAAACTGAAGCTTTCTTT.

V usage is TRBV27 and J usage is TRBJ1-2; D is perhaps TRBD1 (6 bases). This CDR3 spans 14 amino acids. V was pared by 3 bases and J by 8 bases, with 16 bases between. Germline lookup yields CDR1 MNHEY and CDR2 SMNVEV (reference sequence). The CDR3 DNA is TGTGCCAGCAGTTTCCTTAAGGACAGTCCCGGCTACACCTTC. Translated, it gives CASSFLKDSPGYTF.

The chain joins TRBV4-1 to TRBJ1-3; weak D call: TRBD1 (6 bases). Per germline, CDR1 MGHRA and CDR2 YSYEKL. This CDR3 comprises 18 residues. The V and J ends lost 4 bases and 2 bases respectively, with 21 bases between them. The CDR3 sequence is CASSLSHSGGAAGNTIYF. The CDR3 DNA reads TGCGCCAGCAGCCTCTCTCATAGTGGGGGGGCAGCTGGAAACACCATATATTTT.

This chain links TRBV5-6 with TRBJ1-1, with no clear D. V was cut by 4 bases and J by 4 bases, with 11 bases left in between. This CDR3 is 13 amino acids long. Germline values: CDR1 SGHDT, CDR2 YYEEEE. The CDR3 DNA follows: TGTGCCAGCAGCGGAGAGGGAAGCACTGAAGCTTTCTTT. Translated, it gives CASSGEGSTEAFF.

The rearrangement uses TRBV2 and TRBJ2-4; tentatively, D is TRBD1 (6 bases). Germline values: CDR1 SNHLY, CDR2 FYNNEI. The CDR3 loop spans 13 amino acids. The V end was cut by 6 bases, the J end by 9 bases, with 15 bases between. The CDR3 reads CASRSQWGPIQYF. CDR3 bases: TGTGCCAGCAGATCCCAGTGGGGGCCCATTCAGTACTTC.

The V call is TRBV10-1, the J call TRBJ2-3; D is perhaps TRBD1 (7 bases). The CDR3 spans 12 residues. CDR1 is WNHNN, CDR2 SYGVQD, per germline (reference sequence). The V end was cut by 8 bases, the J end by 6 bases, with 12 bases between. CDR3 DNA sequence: TGCGCCAGCGGCCCAGGGGGGGATACGCAGTATTTT. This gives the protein CASGPGGDTQYF.

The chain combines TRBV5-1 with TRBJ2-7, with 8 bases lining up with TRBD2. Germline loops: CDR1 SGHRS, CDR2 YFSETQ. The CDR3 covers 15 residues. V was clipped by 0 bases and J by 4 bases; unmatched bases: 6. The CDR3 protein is CASSLALGLAYEQYF. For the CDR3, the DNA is TGCGCCAGCAGCTTGGCCCTTGGACTAGCTTACGAGCAGTACTTC.

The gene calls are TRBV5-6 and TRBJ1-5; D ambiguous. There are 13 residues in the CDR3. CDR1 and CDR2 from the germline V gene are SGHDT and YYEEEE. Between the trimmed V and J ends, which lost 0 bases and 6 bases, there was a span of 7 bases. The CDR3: CASSLEQRQPQHF. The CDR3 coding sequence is TGTGCCAGCAGCTTGGAGCAGCGTCAGCCCCAGCATTTT.

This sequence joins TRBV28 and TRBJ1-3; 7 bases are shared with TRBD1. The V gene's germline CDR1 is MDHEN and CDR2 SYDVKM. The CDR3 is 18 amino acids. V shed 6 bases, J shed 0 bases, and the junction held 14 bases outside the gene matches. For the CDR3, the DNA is TGTGCCAGCAGGGAATCTCCAGGGGGTTTCTCCTCTGGAAACACCATATATTTT. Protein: CASRESPGGFSSGNTIYF.

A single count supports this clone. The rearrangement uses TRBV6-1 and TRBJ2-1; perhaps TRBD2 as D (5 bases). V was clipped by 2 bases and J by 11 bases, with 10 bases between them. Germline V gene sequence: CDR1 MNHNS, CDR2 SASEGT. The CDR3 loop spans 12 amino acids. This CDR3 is CASSEKAVQQFF. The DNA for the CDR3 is TGTGCCAGCAGTGAAAAAGCGGTGCAGCAGTTCTTC.

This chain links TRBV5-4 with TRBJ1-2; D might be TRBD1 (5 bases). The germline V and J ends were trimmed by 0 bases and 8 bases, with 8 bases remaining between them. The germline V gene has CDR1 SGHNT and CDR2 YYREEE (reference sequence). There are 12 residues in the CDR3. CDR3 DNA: TGTGCCAGCAGCTTGGGTACAGGCGGCTACACCTTC. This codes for CASSLGTGGYTF.

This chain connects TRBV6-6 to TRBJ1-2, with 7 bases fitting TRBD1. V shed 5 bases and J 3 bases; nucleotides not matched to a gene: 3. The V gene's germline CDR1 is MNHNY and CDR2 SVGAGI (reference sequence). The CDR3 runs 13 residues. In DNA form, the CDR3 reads TGTGCCAGCAGTCCTACAGGGGACTATGGCTACACCTTC. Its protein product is CASSPTGDYGYTF.

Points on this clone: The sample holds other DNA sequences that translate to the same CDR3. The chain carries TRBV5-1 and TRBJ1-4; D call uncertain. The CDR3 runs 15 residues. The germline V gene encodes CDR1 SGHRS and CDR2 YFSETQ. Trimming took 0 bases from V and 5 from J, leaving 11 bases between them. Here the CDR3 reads CASSLAEGANEKLFF. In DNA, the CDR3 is TGCGCCAGCAGCTTGGCCGAGGGTGCCAATGAAAAACTGTTTTTT.

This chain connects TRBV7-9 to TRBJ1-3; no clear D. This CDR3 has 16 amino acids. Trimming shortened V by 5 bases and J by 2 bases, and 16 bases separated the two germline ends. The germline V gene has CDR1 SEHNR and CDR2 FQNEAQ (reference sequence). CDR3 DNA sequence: TGTGCCAGCAGCCCAACGTCGAGGGTAGCTGGAAACACCATATATTTT. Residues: CASSPTSRVAGNTIYF. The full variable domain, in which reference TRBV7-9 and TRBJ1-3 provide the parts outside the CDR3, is DTGVSQNPRHKITKRGQNVTFRCDPISEHNRLYWYRQTLGQGPEFLTYFQNEAQLEKSRLLSDRFSAERPKGSFSTLEIQRTEQGDSAMYLCASSPTSRVAGNTIYFGEGSWLTVV.

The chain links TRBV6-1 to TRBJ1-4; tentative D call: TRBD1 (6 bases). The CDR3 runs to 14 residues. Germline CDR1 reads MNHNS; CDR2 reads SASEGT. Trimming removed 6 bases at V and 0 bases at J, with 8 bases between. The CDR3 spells CASRPGATNEKLFF. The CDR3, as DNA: TGTGCCAGCAGACCAGGGGCAACTAATGAAAAACTGTTTTTT.

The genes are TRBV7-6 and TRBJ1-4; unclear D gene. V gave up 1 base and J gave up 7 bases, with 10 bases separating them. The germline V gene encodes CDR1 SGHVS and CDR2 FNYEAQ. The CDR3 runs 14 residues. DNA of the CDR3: TGTGCCAGCAGCTTAGGGGCCCCTCCTGAAAAACTGTTTTTT. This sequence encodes CASSLGAPPEKLFF.

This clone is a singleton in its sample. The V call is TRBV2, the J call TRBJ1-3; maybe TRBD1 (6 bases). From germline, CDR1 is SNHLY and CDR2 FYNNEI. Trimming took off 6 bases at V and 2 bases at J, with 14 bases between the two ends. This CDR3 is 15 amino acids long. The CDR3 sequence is CASRVQGLAGNTIYF. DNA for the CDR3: TGTGCCAGCAGGGTTCAGGGGCTCGCTGGAAACACCATATATTTT.

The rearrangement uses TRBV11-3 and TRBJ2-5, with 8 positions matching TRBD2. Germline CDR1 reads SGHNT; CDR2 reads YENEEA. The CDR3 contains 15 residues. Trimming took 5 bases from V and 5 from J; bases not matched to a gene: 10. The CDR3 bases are TGTGCCAGCAGCGCGCGCGGGGGGCCGGGGGAGACCCAGTACTTC. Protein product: CASSARGGPGETQYF.

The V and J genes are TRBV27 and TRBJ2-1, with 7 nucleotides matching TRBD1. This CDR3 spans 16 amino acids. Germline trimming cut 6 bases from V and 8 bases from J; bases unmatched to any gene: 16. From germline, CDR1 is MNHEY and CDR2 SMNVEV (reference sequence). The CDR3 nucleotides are TGTGCCAGCAGCTCGCTCCCGGGACAGCTAGAGGATGAGCAGTTCTTC. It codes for CASSSLPGQLEDEQFF.